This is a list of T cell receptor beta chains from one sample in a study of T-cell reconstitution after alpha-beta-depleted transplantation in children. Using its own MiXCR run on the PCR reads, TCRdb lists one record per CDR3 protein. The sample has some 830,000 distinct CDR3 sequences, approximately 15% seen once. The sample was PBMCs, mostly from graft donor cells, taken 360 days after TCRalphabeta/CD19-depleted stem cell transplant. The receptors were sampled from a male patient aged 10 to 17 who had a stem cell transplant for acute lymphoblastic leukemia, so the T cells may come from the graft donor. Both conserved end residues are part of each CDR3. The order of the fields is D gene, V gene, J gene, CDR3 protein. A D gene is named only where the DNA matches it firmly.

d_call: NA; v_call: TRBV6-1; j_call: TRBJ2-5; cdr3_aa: CASSTLLAPQETQYF
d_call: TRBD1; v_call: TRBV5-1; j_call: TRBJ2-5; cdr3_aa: CASSLKQGKNWETQYF
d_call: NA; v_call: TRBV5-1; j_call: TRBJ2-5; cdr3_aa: CASSNTGSMTRETQYF
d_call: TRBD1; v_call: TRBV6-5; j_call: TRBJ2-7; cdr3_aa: CASIVGTGGHEQYF
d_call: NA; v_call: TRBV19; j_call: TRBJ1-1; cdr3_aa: CASGSPVRAPNTEAFF
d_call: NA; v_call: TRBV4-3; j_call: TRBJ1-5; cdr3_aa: CASSQQFNQPQHF
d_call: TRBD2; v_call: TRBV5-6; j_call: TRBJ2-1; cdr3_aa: CASSLPASGRVWYNEQFF
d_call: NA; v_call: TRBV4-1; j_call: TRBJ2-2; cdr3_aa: CASSPLGLLDDGELFF
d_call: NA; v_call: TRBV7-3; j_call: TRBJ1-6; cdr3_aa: CASSSQGRGAPLHF
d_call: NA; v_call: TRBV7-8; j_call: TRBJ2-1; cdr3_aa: CASSLTRFSYNEQFF
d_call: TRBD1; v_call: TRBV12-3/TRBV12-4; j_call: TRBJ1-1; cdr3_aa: CASTVPGGRTEAFF
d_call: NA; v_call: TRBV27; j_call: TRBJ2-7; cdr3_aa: CASSFRANSYEQYF
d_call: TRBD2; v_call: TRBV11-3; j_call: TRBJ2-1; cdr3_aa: CASSFSGDGSEQFF
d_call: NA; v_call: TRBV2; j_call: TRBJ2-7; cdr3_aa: CASNRVTYEQYF
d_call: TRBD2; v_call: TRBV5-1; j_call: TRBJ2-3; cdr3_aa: CASSSREGWGQYF
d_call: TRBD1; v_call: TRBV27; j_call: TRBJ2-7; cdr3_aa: CASSFGQGLGEQYF
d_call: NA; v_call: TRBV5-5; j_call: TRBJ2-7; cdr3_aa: CASSFPARLSSYEQYF
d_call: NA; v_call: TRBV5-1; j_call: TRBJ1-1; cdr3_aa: CASSLGTPGRAFF
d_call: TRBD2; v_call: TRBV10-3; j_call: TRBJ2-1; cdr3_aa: CAISENAGTSMNEQFF
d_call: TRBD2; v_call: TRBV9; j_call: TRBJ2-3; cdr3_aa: CASSTSGRRDTQYF
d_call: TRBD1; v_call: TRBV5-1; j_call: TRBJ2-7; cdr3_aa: CASSITGAYEQYF
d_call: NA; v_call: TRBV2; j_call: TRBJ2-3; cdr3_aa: CASSESDPKAADTQYF
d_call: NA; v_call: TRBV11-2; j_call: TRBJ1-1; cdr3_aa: CASSPDPIAFF
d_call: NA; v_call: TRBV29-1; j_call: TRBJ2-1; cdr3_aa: CSVTVAQSNSEQFF
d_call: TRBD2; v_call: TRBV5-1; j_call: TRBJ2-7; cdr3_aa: CASSRGGMEQYF
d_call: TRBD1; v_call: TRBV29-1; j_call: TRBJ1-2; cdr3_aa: CSVESEIGTAANYGYTF